This is a list of T cell receptor beta chains from one sample in a study of human T cells and chemical hapten exposure. TCRdb fed the RACE reads into MiXCR, producing one record per CDR3 protein. The data show 300,000 to 450,000 distinct CDR3 sequences, 4.5% to 6% seen once. The source was whole blood, collected in connection with sensitization to the hapten diphenylcyclopropenone (DPC). The receptors were gathered from a woman in her 50s with alopecia areata. Some clones in this sample may be carry-over from other donors' samples. Both conserved end residues are part of each CDR3. D genes are given only for firm matches. Clone size appears in some rows only: once, few, many, or a class for an expanded clone.

CDR3,DNA,J,D,V,size
CASSQDHTEAFF,TGTGCCAGCAGCCAAGATCACACTGAAGCTTTCTTT,TRBJ1-1,.,TRBV14,.
CASSQVPGSHEQYF,TGTGCCAGCAGCCAAGTTCCGGGTTCCCACGAGCAGTACTTC,TRBJ2-7,.,TRBV3-1,.
CASSQAVNTEAFF,TGTGCCAGCAGCCAGGCGGTGAACACTGAAGCTTTCTTT,TRBJ1-1,.,TRBV5-6,many
CASSLGKETQYF,TGTGCCAGCAGTTTGGGGAAAGAGACCCAGTACTTC,TRBJ2-5,.,TRBV5-1,many
CASSSNRGGNQPQHF,TGTGCCAGCAGCTCCAACAGGGGTGGCAATCAGCCCCAGCATTTT,TRBJ1-5,TRBD1,TRBV7-8,many
CASSLRRGAISTDTQYF,TGTGCCAGCAGTTTAAGAAGGGGGGCGATAAGCACAGATACGCAGTATTTT,TRBJ2-3,.,TRBV6-5,many
CSANLLLAGYNEQFF,TGCAGTGCTAACTTGCTCCTCGCGGGCTACAATGAGCAGTTCTTC,TRBJ2-1,.,TRBV20-1,.
CASSSGTFYEQYF,TGCGCCAGCAGCTCCGGGACATTCTACGAGCAGTACTTC,TRBJ2-7,.,TRBV5-1,many
CASNLGQKNTEAFF,TGTGCCAGCAATTTAGGACAGAAGAACACTGAAGCTTTCTTT,TRBJ1-1,.,TRBV12-3/TRBV12-4,.
CASQPSTGFTDTQYF,TGTGCCAGCCAACCCTCGACCGGGTTCACAGATACGCAGTATTTT,TRBJ2-3,.,TRBV7-9,few
CASSARGATYGYTF,TGTGCCAGCAGCGCTCGGGGGGCAACCTATGGCTACACCTTC,TRBJ1-2,.,TRBV25-1,few
CASSVEGQGPDTQYF,TGTGCCAGCAGCGTAGAAGGACAGGGCCCAGATACGCAGTATTTT,TRBJ2-3,TRBD1,TRBV9,.
CASSGGYRENQPQHF,TGTGCCAGCAGTGGAGGATACAGGGAGAATCAGCCCCAGCATTTT,TRBJ1-5,.,TRBV2,.
CASSLAPGQSSYEQYF,TGCGCCAGCAGCTTGGCCCCGGGACAGAGCTCCTACGAGCAGTACTTC,TRBJ2-7,TRBD1,TRBV5-1,many
CASSVSGIGTDTQYF,TGTGCCAGCAGCGTATCAGGGATCGGCACAGATACGCAGTATTTT,TRBJ2-3,.,TRBV9,many
CASSLVAGTDTQYF,TGTGCCAGCAGCTTAGTAGCGGGGACAGATACGCAGTATTTT,TRBJ2-3,TRBD2,TRBV7-2,many
CSVQGRLGNTIYF,TGCAGCGTCCAGGGTCGCCTTGGAAACACCATATATTTT,TRBJ1-3,.,TRBV29-1,many
CASSPVFRTGGGYTF,TGTGCCAGCAGTCCCGTTTTTAGGACAGGGGGCGGCTACACCTTC,TRBJ1-2,TRBD1,TRBV28,few
CASSEEFEAFF,TGTGCCAGCAGTGAGGAGTTTGAAGCTTTCTTT,TRBJ1-1,.,TRBV6-6,.
CASSLGTSRTDTQYF,TGTGCCAGCAGTTTAGGGACTAGCCGAACAGATACGCAGTATTTT,TRBJ2-3,TRBD2,TRBV27,many
CASRQPNTEAFF,TGTGCCAGCAGGCAGCCGAACACTGAAGCTTTCTTT,TRBJ1-1,.,TRBV7-9,.
CATSGRVAVGDEQFF,TGTGCCACCAGTGGTAGGGTAGCGGTGGGGGATGAGCAGTTCTTC,TRBJ2-1,.,TRBV24-1,many
CSVEDNTDTQYF,TGCAGCGTTGAAGACAATACAGATACGCAGTATTTT,TRBJ2-3,.,TRBV29-1,many
CASSRGVGQPQHF,TGTGCCAGCAGTAGGGGAGTAGGGCAGCCCCAGCATTTT,TRBJ1-5,.,TRBV6-2/TRBV6-3,.
CASSPGLAGEETQYF,TGTGCCAGCAGCCCGGGACTAGCGGGAGAAGAGACCCAGTACTTC,TRBJ2-5,TRBD2,TRBV7-9,many
CASSFTDEQFF,TGTGCCAGCAGTTTTACAGATGAGCAGTTCTTC,TRBJ2-1,.,TRBV12-3/TRBV12-4,many
CASGNYGEQFF,TGTGCCAGCGGAAATTATGGTGAGCAGTTCTTC,TRBJ2-1,.,TRBV28,many
CASSQQGRDIQYF,TGTGCCAGCAGCCAACAGGGGCGAGACATTCAGTACTTC,TRBJ2-4,.,TRBV3-1,many
CASREPGLVGGQPQHF,TGTGCCAGCAGGGAGCCGGGACTTGTCGGGGGTCAGCCCCAGCATTTT,TRBJ1-5,.,TRBV12-3/TRBV12-4,many